The following is a TCR beta chain sequence with its context. This sample is part of a study of CD8+CD57+ T cells in acquired aplastic anemia. It was patients with CD8+CD57+ cell expansion by flow cytometry who were chosen for sequencing. Genomic DNA, serving as template, underwent TCR beta VDJ and CDR3 profiling. MiXCR was run by TCRdb on the reads, yielding one entry per CDR3 protein. Among about 58,000 distinct CDR3 sequences listed, around 50% were seen once. CDR1 and CDR2 (germline): SGHVS, FQNEAQ. The CDR3 runs 15 residues. Trimming pared 1 base from V and 5 bases from J, leaving 14 bases between.

This sequence was found in a human donor with aplastic anemia. V usage is TRBV7-8 and J usage is TRBJ1-2; the D gene is possibly TRBD1 (6 bases). Specimen: sorted CD4+, CD8+, or CD8+CD57+ T cells (not recorded which) from PBMCs. The chain's CDR3 is CASSLGFAGAYGYTF. The CDR3 coding sequence is TGTGCCAGCAGCTTAGGGTTTGCAGGGGCTTATGGCTACACCTTC.